These 16 T cell receptor beta chains came from one sample sequenced in a study of cytomegalovirus exposure and HLA in healthy donors. The repertoire was sequenced with immunoSEQ multiplex PCR; TCRdb's copy has only in-frame clones and lacks some. The profile shows some 170,000 clones, around nine tenths of them singletons. Sequencing was carried out using PBMCs. These receptors all come from a man aged 18 to 30 in good health and CMV-seropositive.

V is TRBV15 and J is TRBJ1-4; D not resolved. The germline gives CDR1 LNHNV, CDR2 YYDKDF (reference sequence). This CDR3 has 12 residues. With 5 bases removed from V and 10 bases from J, the gap between germline ends came to 11 bases. For the CDR3, the DNA is TGTGCCACCAGCGAGGGAGGTGGAAAACTGTTTTTT. Its protein product is CATSEGGGKLFF.

The chain links TRBV4-2 to TRBJ2-7; D ambiguous. CDR1 and CDR2 (germline): LGHNA, YNFKEQ. V was clipped by 3 bases and J by 2 bases, with 11 bases between them. CDR3 length equals 14 residues. The CDR3 DNA is TGTGCCAGCAGCCAGACGGAGTTCACCTACGAGCAGTACTTC. This codes for CASSQTEFTYEQYF.

The chain combines TRBV5-1 with TRBJ2-7, with 13 positions matching TRBD2. From germline, CDR1 is SGHRS and CDR2 YFSETQ. The ends lost 4 bases at V and 4 bases at J; junction bases unmatched: 8. The CDR3 covers 16 residues. CDR3: CASSHRLAGGWYEQYF. The CDR3 DNA follows: TGCGCCAGCAGCCATCGACTAGCGGGAGGATGGTACGAGCAGTACTTC.

The chain employs TRBV4-3 and TRBJ2-1; TRBD2 matches 12 bases. J lost 6 bases, V lost 3 bases, and 6 bases had no gene match. The CDR3 is made up of 16 amino acids. Germline CDR1 and CDR2: LGHNA and YSLEER. The CDR3 coding sequence is TGCGCCAGCAGCCACCGACTAGCGGGAGCGTCCAATGAGCAGTTCTTC. Encoded protein: CASSHRLAGASNEQFF.

The chain employs TRBV4-3 and TRBJ1-5; tentatively, D is TRBD1 (5 bases). The CDR3 runs to 13 residues. The V end was cut by 2 bases, the J end by 6 bases, with 8 bases between. Germline CDR1 and CDR2: LGHNA and YSLEER. The CDR3 DNA is TGCGCCAGCAGCCAAACGGGGGGTCAGCCCCAGCATTTT. Translating gives CASSQTGGQPQHF.

The chain uses TRBV5-6 and TRBJ1-3, with 7 bases identical to TRBD1. The V gene end was trimmed by 6 bases and the J gene end by 0 bases; junction bases not matched to a gene: 9. There are 16 residues in the CDR3. CDR1 is SGHDT and CDR2 is YYEEEE in the germline V gene. For the CDR3, the DNA is TGTGCCAGCACCAAGACAGGGCCGAGCTCTGGAAACACCATATATTTT. Translating gives CASTKTGPSSGNTIYF.

The chain employs TRBV19 and TRBJ1-3, with TRBD1 matching 8 bases. This CDR3 has 15 residues. CDR1 is LNHDA, CDR2 SQIVND, per germline (reference sequence). V dropped 5 bases and J dropped 6; count of bases not matched to a gene: 9. The CDR3: CASSPGGQAANTIYF. CDR3 bases: TGTGCCAGTAGTCCTGGGGGACAGGCGGCAAACACCATATATTTT.

J is TRBJ2-7 and V is TRBV5-1, with D perhaps TRBD2 (6 bases). CDR1 and CDR2 from the germline V gene are SGHRS and YFSETQ. V was clipped by 0 bases and J by 9 bases, with 16 bases between them. The CDR3 is made up of 14 amino acids. The DNA for the CDR3 is TGCGCCAGCAGCTTGGGGGAGGCCCTAGGAAGGCAGTACTTC. It translates to CASSLGEALGRQYF.

The V call is TRBV5-6, the J call TRBJ2-3; 11 nucleotides match TRBD2. The CDR3 loop spans 16 amino acids. The germline V gene has CDR1 SGHDT and CDR2 YYEEEE. Trimming removed 0 bases from V and 6 bases from J; junction bases left unmatched: 6. The CDR3 region has the DNA TGTGCCAGCAGCTTGGGACTAGCGGGGCCGAAGGATACGCAGTATTTT. This gives the protein CASSLGLAGPKDTQYF.

The V gene is TRBV5-6, the J gene TRBJ2-7; no reliable D call. Germline V gene data show CDR1 as SGHDT and CDR2 as YYEEEE. This CDR3 contains 14 residues. V was shortened by 2 bases and J by 0 bases, with 9 bases between the two germline ends. The DNA for the CDR3 is TGTGCCAGCAGCTTTACGGAGAGCTCCTACGAGCAGTACTTC. It specifies CASSFTESSYEQYF. Drawing the rest from reference TRBV5-6 and TRBJ2-7, the complete variable domain is DAGVTQSPTHLIKTRGQQVTLRCSPKSGHDTVSWYQQALGQGPQFIFQYYEEEERQRGNFPDRFSGHQFPNYSSELNVNALLLGDSALYLCASSFTESSYEQYFGPGTRLTVT.

V and J are TRBV4-1 and TRBJ2-1; TRBD2 matches 13 bases. The CDR3 covers 20 residues. Germline CDR1 and CDR2: MGHRA and YSYEKL. Trimming took 3 bases from V and 1 from J; bases not matched to a gene: 12. The CDR3 nucleotides are TGCGCCAGCAGCCACCCCAAAGCCACTAGCGGGAGGGCATCCTACAATGAGCAGTTCTTC. It yields the protein CASSHPKATSGRASYNEQFF.

This clone has just one count. The chain uses TRBV10-3 and TRBJ1-1; no clear D gene. V was trimmed by 1 base and J by 6 bases, leaving 12 bases between them. The CDR3 runs 14 residues. Germline CDR1 and CDR2: ENHRY and SYGVKD. As DNA, the CDR3 is TGTGCCATCAGTGAGTATGTCATCGGGGCTGAAGCTTTCTTT. It yields the protein CAISEYVIGAEAFF.

This clone was observed once. The rearrangement joins TRBV2 to TRBJ1-2; no definite D call. Germline CDR1 is SNHLY and CDR2 is FYNNEI. The CDR3 runs 17 residues. The V end was cut by 2 bases, the J end by 4 bases, with 20 bases between. The DNA for the CDR3 is TGTGCCAGCAGTGAACTTCGCGACACCCAATACAGCTATGGCTACACCTTC. It yields the protein CASSELRDTQYSYGYTF. The full variable domain, with the rest looked up from reference TRBV2 and TRBJ1-2, is EPEVTQTPSHQVTQMGQEVILRCVPISNHLYFYWYRQILGQKVEFLVSFYNNEISEKSEIFDDQFSVERPDGSNFTLKIRSTKLEDSAMYFCASSELRDTQYSYGYTFGSGTRLTVV.

In DNA, the CDR3 is TGTGCCAGCAGCTCCCTAACAGGGAAAGGAGGAAGAGGGACTGAAGCTTTCTTT. This translates into CASSSLTGKGGRGTEAFF. The rearrangement links TRBV5-6 to TRBJ1-1; possible D gene TRBD1, 6 bases. This CDR3 region has 18 residues. CDR1 and CDR2 from the germline V gene are SGHDT and YYEEEE. Trimming removed 3 bases at V and 5 bases at J, with 26 bases between.

The chain is built from TRBV6-6 and TRBJ2-1; 11 bases agree with TRBD1. Germline V lookup: CDR1 MNHNY, CDR2 SVGAGI (reference sequence). V dropped 0 bases and J dropped 7; count of bases not matched to a gene: 5. This CDR3 is 16 amino acids long. In nucleotides, the CDR3 is TGTGCCAGCAGTTACTCCCTGGGGGACAGGGGGAATGAGCAGTTCTTC. It encodes CASSYSLGDRGNEQFF.

V is TRBV27 and J is TRBJ2-7, with TRBD2 matching 7 bases. Trimming cost V 6 bases and J 3 bases; bases outside gene matches: 5. The germline gives CDR1 MNHEY, CDR2 SMNVEV (reference sequence). This CDR3 has 13 amino acids. The DNA of the CDR3 is TGTGCCAGCAGGAGCGGGGACCGCTACGAGCAGTACTTC. It yields the protein CASRSGDRYEQYF.